The TCR beta chain under discussion was sequenced for a study of T cells after yellow fever vaccination. Trimming pared 4 bases from V and 0 bases from J, leaving 13 bases between. The CDR3 runs to 16 residues. Germline CDR1 is SGHVS and CDR2 is FQNEAQ. Study-wide points: The study re-detected most primary-vaccination clones after the booster (approximately 96% CD4, roughly 90% CD8). Of the clonotypes, a small share occurred in both CD4 and CD8 compartments.

TCRdb redid the calling of the 5' RACE reads with MiXCR, one entry per CDR3 protein. This sample yields under 150,000 distinct CDR3 sequences, of which 13% to 15% are seen a single time; 40% to 45% belongs to the top ten. This clonotype was seen a few times. Its specificity is not known. Sequenced material: CD8+ T cells sorted from PBMCs, taken 5 days after the yellow fever booster vaccination. V usage is TRBV7-8 and J usage is TRBJ2-1, with D perhaps being TRBD1 or TRBD2 (5 bases each). The clonotype originates from a man aged 18 to 30 who received the YFV17D yellow fever vaccine. CDR3 amino acids: CASSYSGDSSYNEQFF. CDR3 nucleotide sequence: TGTGCCAGCAGCTACAGCGGCGACAGCTCCTACAATGAGCAGTTCTTC.